This TCR beta chain derives from a study of T cells in Graves' hyperthyroidism and ophthalmopathy. Study results and limitations: The blood repertoire included most of the expanded thyroid clonotypes above 0.001. Ophthalmopathy was separated from stable hyperthyroidism by a 13 V-J model.

The CDR3 length is 17 residues. Germline assignment: CDR1 SGHDT and CDR2 YYEEEE. J was trimmed by 2 bases and V by 0 bases; bases with no gene match: 7. RNA transcripts were the template for amplifying TCR beta CDR3 regions. The study used the HTBI primer set for a first-round RT-PCR of the TCR CDR3. TCRdb reprocessed the multiplex PCR reads with MiXCR, giving one entry per CDR3 protein. The repertoire has 750,000 to 950,000 distinct CDR3 sequences, 38% of them found once; the top ten carry 7.5% to 9.5%. This clonotype showed up just a few times. Its specificity is unknown. Sequenced sample: blood. The sequence came from a man aged 18 to 35 with Graves' hyperthyroidism. This sequence joins TRBV5-6 and TRBJ2-5, with 10 bases aligning to TRBD2. The CDR3 here is CASSLGPPTSGQETQYF. The CDR3 coding sequence is TGTGCCAGCAGCTTGGGCCCCCCGACTAGCGGGCAAGAGACCCAGTACTTC.